Here is one T cell receptor (beta chain) with its context. The source of the sample is a study of CD8 T cells in Susac syndrome. J gave up 1 base and V 6 bases, and 15 bases lay outside the gene matches. The germline V gene has CDR1 DFQATT and CDR2 SNEGSKA (reference sequence). The CDR3 totals 18 residues. RNA amounts of roughly 0.5 to 1 ug underwent reverse transcription with random hexamers. A single record per CDR3 protein comes from TCRdb applying MiXCR to the immunoSEQ multiplex PCR reads. This sample has around 100,000 distinct CDR3 sequences, with 95% found just once. Sequenced sample: CD8+ T cells from PBMCs. The origin of this receptor is a human donor with Susac syndrome. The rearrangement joins TRBV20-1 to TRBJ2-4; 10 nucleotides agree with TRBD2. CDR3 nucleotide sequence: TGCAGTGCGCTCCGGGCAAGCGGGGGGGCCGTTGCCAAAAACATTCAGTACTTC. As protein: CSALRASGGAVAKNIQYF.